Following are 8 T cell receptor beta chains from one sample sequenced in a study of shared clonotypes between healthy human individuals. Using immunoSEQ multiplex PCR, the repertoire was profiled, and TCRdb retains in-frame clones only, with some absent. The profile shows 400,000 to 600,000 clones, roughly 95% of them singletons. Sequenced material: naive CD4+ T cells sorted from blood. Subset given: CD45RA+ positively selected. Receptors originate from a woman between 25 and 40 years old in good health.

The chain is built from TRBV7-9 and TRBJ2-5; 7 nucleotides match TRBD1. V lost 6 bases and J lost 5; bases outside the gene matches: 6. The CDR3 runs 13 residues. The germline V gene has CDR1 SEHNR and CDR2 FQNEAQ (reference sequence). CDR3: CASSEIRGETQYF. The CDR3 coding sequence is TGTGCCAGCAGTGAGATCAGGGGGGAGACCCAGTACTTC.

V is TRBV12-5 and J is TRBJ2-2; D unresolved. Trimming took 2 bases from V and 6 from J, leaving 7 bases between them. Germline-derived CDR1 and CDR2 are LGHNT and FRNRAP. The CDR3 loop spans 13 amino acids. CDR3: CASGLSGAGELFF. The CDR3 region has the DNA TGTGCTAGTGGTTTGAGTGGAGCCGGGGAGCTGTTTTTT.

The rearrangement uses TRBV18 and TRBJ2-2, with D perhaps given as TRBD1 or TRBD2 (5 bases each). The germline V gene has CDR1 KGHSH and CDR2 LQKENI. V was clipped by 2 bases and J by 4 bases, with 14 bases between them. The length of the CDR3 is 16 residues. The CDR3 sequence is CASSPTGSGVTGELFF. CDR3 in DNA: TGTGCCAGCTCACCAACAGGCTCCGGGGTCACCGGGGAGCTGTTTTTT.

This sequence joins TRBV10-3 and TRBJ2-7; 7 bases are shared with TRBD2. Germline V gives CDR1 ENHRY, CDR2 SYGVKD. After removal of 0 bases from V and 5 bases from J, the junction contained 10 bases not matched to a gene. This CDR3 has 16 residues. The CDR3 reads CAISESKGRGDHEQYF. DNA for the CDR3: TGTGCCATCAGTGAGTCGAAGGGCCGGGGGGACCACGAGCAGTACTTC.

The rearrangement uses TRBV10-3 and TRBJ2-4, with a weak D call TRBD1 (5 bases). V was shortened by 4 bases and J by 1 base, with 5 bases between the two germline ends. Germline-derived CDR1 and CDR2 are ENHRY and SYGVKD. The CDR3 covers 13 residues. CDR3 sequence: CAISGQAKNIQYF. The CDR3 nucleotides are TGTGCCATCAGTGGACAGGCCAAAAACATTCAGTACTTC.

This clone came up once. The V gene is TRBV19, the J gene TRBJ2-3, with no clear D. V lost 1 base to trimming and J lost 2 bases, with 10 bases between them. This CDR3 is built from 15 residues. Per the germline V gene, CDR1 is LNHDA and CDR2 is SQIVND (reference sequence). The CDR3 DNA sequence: TGTGCCAGTAGTATAGGGGGTGGTTACACAGATACGCAGTATTTT. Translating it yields CASSIGGGYTDTQYF.

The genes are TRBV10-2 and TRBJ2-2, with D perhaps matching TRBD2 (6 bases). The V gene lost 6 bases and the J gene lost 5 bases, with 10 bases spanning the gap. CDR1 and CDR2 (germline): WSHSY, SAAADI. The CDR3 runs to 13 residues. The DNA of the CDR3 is TGCGCCAGCAGAGGGACTGGGACCGGGGAGCTGTTTTTT. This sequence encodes CASRGTGTGELFF.

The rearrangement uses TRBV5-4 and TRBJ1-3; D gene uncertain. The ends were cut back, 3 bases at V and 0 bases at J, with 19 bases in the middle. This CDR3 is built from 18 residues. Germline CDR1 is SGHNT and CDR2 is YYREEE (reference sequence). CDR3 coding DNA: TGTGCCAGCAGCTACCGGCCCGGACTCCTTTCCTCTGGAAACACCATATATTTT. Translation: CASSYRPGLLSSGNTIYF.